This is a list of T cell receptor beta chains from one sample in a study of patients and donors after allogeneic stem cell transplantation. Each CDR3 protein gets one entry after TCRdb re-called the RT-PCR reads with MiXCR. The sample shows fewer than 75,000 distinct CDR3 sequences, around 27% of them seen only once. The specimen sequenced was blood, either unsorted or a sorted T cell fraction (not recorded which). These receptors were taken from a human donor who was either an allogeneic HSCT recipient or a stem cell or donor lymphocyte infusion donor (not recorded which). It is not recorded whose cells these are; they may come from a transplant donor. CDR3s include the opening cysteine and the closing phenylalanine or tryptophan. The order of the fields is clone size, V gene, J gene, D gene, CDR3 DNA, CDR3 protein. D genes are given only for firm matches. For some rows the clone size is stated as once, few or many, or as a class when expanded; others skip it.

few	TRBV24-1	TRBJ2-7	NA	TGTGCCACCAGTGATCCGGGGTTCTCCTACGAGCAGTACTTC	CATSDPGFSYEQYF
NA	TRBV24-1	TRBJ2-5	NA	TGTGCCACCAGTGACCCTGACGGGCAAGAGACCCAGTACTTC	CATSDPDGQETQYF
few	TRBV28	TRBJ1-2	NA	TGTGCCAGCAGTTTACCATTTGCAAAACAGGCCTACTATGGCTACACCTTC	CASSLPFAKQAYYGYTF
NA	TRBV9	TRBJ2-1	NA	TGTGCCAGCAGCGTAGCGGCCCACAATGAGCAGTTCTTC	CASSVAAHNEQFF
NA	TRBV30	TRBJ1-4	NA	TGTGCCTGGAGTTACGGACAGCCGCTGTTTTTT	CAWSYGQPLFF
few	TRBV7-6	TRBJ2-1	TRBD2	TGTGCCAGCAGCTTACTCCCTAGCGGGAGTGCGGATGAGCAGTTCTTC	CASSLLPSGSADEQFF
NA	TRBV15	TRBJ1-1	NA	TGTGCCACCAGCAGGTGGGACGGGAACACTGAAGCTTTCTTT	CATSRWDGNTEAFF
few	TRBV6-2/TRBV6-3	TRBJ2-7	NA	TGTGCCAGCAGTTACTCGATACAGGCAGGGTTAAGGGAGCAGTACTTC	CASSYSIQAGLREQYF
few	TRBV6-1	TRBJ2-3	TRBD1	TGTGCCAGCACTAGGACAGGGGGTGCCACAGATACGCAGTATTTT	CASTRTGGATDTQYF
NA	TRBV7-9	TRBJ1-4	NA	TGTGCCAGCAGCTTTGGTGGGGGCCCCAATGAAAAACTGTTTTTT	CASSFGGGPNEKLFF
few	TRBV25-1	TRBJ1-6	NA	TGTGCCAGCACACCCCTTCGCCCGGGGTCACCCCTCCACTTT	CASTPLRPGSPLHF
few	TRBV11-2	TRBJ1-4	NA	TGTGCCAGCAGCTTCTACTCCGGGGCAGGGGAAAAACTGTTTTTT	CASSFYSGAGEKLFF
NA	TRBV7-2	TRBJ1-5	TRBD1	TGTGCCAGTCAGGGGGGGCGCAATCAGCCCCAGCATTTT	CASQGGRNQPQHF
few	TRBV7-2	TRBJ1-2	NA	TGTGCCAGCAGCTATCCCGGGACACGGAACTATGGCTACACCTTC	CASSYPGTRNYGYTF
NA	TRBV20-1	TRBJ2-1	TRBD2	TGCAGTGCTCCTCAGATGCTAGCGGGCAATGAGCAGTTCTTC	CSAPQMLAGNEQFF
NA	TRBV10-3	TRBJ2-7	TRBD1	TGTGCCATCAGTGGTCCTGGACAGGGTTACGAGCAGTACTTC	CAISGPGQGYEQYF
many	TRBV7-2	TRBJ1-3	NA	TGTGCCAGCAGCTTAGTTCCCCCGGGAACCGGAAACACCATATATTTT	CASSLVPPGTGNTIYF
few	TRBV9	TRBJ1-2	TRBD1	TGTGCCAGCAGCGCCGGGACAGGGGCCTACTATGGCTACACCTTC	CASSAGTGAYYGYTF
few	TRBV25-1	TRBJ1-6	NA	TGTGCCAGCAGTGAGAGTTATAATTCACCCCTCCACTTT	CASSESYNSPLHF
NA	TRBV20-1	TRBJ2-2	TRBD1	TGCAGTGCTAGGGGAGGGGACAGGGCTGACGGGGAGCTGTTTTTT	CSARGGDRADGELFF
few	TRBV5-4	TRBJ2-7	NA	TGTGCCAGCAGCCGGGACCCTTCCTACGAGCAGTACTTC	CASSRDPSYEQYF
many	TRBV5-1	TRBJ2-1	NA	TGCGCCAGCACAATCTTGACAGGCGGTGAGCAGTTCTTC	CASTILTGGEQFF
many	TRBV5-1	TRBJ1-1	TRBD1	TGCGCCAGCAGCTTACTGACAGGGCTGAACACTGAAGCTTTCTTT	CASSLLTGLNTEAFF
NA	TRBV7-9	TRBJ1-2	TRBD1	TGTGCCAGCAGCCAAGACAGGGTTGCTGGCTACACCTTC	CASSQDRVAGYTF
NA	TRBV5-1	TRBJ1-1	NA	TGCGCCAGCAACTTGGGTAGGAACACTGAAGCTTTCTTT	CASNLGRNTEAFF
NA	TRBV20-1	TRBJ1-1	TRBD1	TGCAGTGCTAAACTGGGACAGTTCCCTGAAGCTTTCTTT	CSAKLGQFPEAFF
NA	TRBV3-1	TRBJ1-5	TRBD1	TGTGCCAGCAGCCAAGCAACAGGGGGCGCGGATCAGCCCCAGCATTTT	CASSQATGGADQPQHF
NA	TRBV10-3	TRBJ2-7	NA	TGTGCCATCAGTCAGACAGACGCCGAGCAGTACTTC	CAISQTDAEQYF
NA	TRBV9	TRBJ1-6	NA	TGTGCCAGCAGCGTAGCCGGGGGCACGGATTCACCCCTCCACTTT	CASSVAGGTDSPLHF
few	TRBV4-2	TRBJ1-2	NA	TGTGCCAGCAGCCAAAGATGGGCGTCAAACTCTAACTATGGCTACACCTTC	CASSQRWASNSNYGYTF
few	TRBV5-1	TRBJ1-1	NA	TGCGCCAGCAGTTTTTCTATAGTGGACAGGAACACTGAAGCTTTCTTT	CASSFSIVDRNTEAFF
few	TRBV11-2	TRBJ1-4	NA	TGTGCCAGCAGCTTAGCCGGCAGGTTAAGTGAAAAACTGTTTTTT	CASSLAGRLSEKLFF
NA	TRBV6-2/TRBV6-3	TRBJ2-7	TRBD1	TGTGCCAGCAGTCGAATCGGACAGGGGTTCGAGCAGTACTTC	CASSRIGQGFEQYF
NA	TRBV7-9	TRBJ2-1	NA	TGTGCCAGCTACTCCTTATACAATGAGCAGTTCTTC	CASYSLYNEQFF
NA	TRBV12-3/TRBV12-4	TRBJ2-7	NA	TGTGCCAGCAGTTTAGGCCCCGCGGGCGAGCAGTACTTC	CASSLGPAGEQYF
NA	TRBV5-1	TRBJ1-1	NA	TGCGCCAGCAGTCCGGGGAACACTGAAGCTTTCTTT	CASSPGNTEAFF
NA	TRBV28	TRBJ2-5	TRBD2	TGTGCCAGCACCCCGGGAAGGACTAGCGGGAGTATAGAGACCCAGTACTTC	CASTPGRTSGSIETQYF
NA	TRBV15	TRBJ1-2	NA	TGTGCCACCAGCAGAGATTGGAGGGAACTCTATGGCTACACCTTC	CATSRDWRELYGYTF
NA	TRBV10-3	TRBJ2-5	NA	TGTGCCAGCGCGAGACTGGAGGGGGAGACCCAGTACTTC	CASARLEGETQYF
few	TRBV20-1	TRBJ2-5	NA	TGCAGTGCTAGTCAGGATCAAGAGACCCAGTACTTC	CSASQDQETQYF
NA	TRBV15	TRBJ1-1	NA	TGTGCCACCAGCAGTGGGGAGAGGGCTAAAGCTTTCTTT	CATSSGERAKAFF
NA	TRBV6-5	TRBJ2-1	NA	TGTGCCAGCAGTTACATCAGGGGACCATACAATGAGCAGTTCTTC	CASSYIRGPYNEQFF
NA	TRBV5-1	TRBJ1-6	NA	TGCGCCAGCGCCCCCGAGTTCAGTTATAATTCACCCCTCCACTTT	CASAPEFSYNSPLHF
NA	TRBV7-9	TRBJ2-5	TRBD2	TGTGCCAGCAGCTTAGGTCCTTTAGGTCGACTAGCGGAAGAGTTCCCAGGCAAAGAGACCCAGTACTTC	CASSLGPLGRLAEEFPGKETQYF
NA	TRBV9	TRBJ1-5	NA	TGTGCCAGTCCGTTAGGGGGGGCTGGCAATCAGCCCCAGCATTTT	CASPLGGAGNQPQHF
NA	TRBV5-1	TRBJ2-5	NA	TGCGCCAGCAGCTCAGACCTAGTGGAGACCCAGTACTTC	CASSSDLVETQYF
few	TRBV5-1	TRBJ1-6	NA	TGCGCCAGCAGCTTCAGGGTTAATTCACCCCTCCACTTT	CASSFRVNSPLHF
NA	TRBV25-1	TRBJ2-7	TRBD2	TGTGCCAGCAGTGAAATCACGCGGGGGAGAGAGAGGGCCTACGAGCAGTACTTC	CASSEITRGRERAYEQYF
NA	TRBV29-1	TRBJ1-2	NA	TGCAGCGTCGGATCACAGGTTCCAGGAAAGGGCTACACCTTC	CSVGSQVPGKGYTF